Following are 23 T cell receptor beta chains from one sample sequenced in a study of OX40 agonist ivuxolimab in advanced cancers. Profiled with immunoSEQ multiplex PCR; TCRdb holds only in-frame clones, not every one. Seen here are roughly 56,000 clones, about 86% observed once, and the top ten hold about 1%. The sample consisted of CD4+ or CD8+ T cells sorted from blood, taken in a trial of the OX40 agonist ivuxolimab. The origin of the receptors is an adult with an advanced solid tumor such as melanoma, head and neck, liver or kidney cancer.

The CDR3 coding sequence is TGTGCCAGCAGCTTAGTACTGGGAACCTACGAGCAGTACTTC. Translation: CASSLVLGTYEQYF. This chain links TRBV7-9 with TRBJ2-7; no reliable D call. The germline V gene encodes CDR1 SEHNR and CDR2 FQNEAQ (reference sequence). Trimming removed 1 base at V and 2 bases at J, with 9 bases between. The CDR3 extends over 14 amino acids.

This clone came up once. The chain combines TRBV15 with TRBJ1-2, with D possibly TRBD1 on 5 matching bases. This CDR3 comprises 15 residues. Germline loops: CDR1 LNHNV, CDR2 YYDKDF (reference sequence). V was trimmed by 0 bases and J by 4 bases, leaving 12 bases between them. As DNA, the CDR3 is TGTGCCACCAGCAGAGATGCCCAGGGAGCCTATGGCTACACCTTC. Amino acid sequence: CATSRDAQGAYGYTF.

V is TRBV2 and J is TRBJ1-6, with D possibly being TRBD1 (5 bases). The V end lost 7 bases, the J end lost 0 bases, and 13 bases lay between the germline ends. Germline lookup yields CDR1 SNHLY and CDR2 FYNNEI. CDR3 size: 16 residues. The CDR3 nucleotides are TGTGCCAGCACGGGGGACGCGAGCTCCTATAATTCACCCCTCCACTTT. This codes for CASTGDASSYNSPLHF.

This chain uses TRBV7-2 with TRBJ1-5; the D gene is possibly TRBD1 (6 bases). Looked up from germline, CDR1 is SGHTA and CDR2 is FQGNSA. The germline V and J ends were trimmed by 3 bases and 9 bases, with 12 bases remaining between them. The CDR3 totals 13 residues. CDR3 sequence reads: CASSLDSSRPQHF. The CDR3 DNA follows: TGTGCCAGCAGCTTGGACAGCTCAAGGCCCCAGCATTTT.

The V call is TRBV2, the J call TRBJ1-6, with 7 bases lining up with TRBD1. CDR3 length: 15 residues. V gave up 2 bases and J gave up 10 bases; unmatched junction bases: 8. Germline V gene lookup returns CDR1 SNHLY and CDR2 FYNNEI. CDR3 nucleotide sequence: TGTGCCAGCAGTGAAACTAACAGGGGAAACTCACCCCTCCACTTT. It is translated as CASSETNRGNSPLHF. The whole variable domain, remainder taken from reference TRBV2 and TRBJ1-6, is EPEVTQTPSHQVTQMGQEVILRCVPISNHLYFYWYRQILGQKVEFLVSFYNNEISEKSEIFDDQFSVERPDGSNFTLKIRSTKLEDSAMYFCASSETNRGNSPLHFGNGTRLTVT.

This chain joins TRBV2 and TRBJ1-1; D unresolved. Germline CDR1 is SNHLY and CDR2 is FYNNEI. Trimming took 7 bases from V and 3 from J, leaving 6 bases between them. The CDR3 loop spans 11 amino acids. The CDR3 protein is CASTPYTEAFF. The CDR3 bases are TGTGCCAGCACCCCCTACACTGAAGCTTTCTTT.

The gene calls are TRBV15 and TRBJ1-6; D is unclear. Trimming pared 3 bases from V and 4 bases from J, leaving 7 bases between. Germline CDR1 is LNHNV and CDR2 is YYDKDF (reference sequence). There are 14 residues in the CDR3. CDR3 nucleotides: TGTGCCACCAGCAGGCGGGGTTATAATTCACCCCTCCACTTT. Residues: CATSRRGYNSPLHF. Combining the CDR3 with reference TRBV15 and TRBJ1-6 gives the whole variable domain DAMVIQNPRYQVTQFGKPVTLSCSQTLNHNVMYWYQQKSSQAPKLLFHYYDKDFNNEADTPDNFQSRRPNTSFCFLDIRSPGLGDTAMYLCATSRRGYNSPLHFGNGTRLTVT.

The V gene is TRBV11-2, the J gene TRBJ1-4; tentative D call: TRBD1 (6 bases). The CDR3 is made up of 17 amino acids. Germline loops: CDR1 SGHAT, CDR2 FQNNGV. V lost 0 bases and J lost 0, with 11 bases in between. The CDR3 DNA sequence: TGTGCCAGCAGCTTAGAGTACAGGGTGCCAACTAATGAAAAACTGTTTTTT. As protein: CASSLEYRVPTNEKLFF.

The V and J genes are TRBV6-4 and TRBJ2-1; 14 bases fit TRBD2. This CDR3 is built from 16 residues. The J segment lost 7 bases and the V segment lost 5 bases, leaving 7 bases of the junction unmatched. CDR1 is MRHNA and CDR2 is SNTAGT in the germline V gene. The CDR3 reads CASSPSGLAGVNEQFF. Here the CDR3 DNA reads TGTGCCAGCAGTCCCTCGGGACTAGCGGGAGTAAATGAGCAGTTCTTC.

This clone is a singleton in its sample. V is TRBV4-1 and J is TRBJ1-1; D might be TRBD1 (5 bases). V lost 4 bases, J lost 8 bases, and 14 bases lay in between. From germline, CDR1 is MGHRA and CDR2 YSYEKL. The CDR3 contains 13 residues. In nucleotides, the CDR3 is TGCGCCAGCAGCCCCGGACGGGGACCGGAAGCTTTCTTT. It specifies CASSPGRGPEAFF.

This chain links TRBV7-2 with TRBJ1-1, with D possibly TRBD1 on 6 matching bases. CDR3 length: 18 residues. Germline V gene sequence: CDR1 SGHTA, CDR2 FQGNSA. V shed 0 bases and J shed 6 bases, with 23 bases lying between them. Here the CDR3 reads CASSLAPAQQGRRAEAFF. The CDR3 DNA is TGTGCCAGCAGCTTAGCGCCGGCCCAACAGGGCCGTAGGGCTGAAGCTTTCTTT.

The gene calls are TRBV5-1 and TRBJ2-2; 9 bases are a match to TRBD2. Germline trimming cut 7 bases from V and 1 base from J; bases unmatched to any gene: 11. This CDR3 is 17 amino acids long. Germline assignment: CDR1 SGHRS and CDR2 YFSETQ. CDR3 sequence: CASVASGKAKNTGELFF. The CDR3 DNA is TGCGCCAGCGTCGCTAGCGGGAAGGCAAAGAACACCGGGGAGCTGTTTTTT. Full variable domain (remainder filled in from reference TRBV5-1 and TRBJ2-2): KAGVTQTPRYLIKTRGQQVTLSCSPISGHRSVSWYQQTPGQGLQFLFEYFSETQRNKGNFPGRFSGRQFSNSRSEMNVSTLELGDSALYLCASVASGKAKNTGELFFGEGSRLTVL.

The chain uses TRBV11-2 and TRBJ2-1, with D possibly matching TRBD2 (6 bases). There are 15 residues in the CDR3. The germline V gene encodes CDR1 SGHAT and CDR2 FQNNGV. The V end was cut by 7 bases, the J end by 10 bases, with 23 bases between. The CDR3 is CASTSRRDSTSEQFF. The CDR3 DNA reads TGTGCCAGCACCTCGCGCCGGGACTCAACATCAGAGCAGTTCTTC.

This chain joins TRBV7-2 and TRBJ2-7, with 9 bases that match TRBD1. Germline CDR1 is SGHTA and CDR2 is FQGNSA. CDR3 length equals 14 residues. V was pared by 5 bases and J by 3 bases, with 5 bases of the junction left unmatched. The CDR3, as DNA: TGTGCCAGCAGCCACGGGACAGGGAACTACGAGCAGTACTTC. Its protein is CASSHGTGNYEQYF.

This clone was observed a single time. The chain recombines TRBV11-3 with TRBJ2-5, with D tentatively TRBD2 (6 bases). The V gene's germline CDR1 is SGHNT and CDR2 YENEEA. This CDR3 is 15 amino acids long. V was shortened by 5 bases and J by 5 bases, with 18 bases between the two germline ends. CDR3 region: CASSKDGGSMETQYF. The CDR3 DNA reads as TGTGCCAGCAGCAAAGACGGGGGAAGTATGGAGACCCAGTACTTC. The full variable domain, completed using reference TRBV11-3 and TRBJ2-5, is EAGVVQSPRYKIIEKKQPVAFWCNPISGHNTLYWYLQNLGQGPELLIRYENEEAVDDSQLPKDRFSAERLKGVDSTLKIQPAELGDSAVYLCASSKDGGSMETQYFGPGTRLLVL.

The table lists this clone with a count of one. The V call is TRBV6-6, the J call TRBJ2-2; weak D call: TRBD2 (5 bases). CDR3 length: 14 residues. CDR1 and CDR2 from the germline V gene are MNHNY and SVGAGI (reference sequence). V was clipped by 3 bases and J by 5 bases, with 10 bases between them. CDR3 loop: CASSYLSGTGELFF. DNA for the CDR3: TGTGCCAGCAGTTATTTGTCGGGGACCGGGGAGCTGTTTTTT.

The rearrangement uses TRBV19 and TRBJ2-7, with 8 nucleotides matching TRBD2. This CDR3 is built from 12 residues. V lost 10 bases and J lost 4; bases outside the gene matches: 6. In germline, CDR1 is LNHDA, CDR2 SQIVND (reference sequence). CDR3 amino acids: CATAGGRYEQYF. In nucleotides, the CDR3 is TGTGCCACCGCGGGGGGCCGTTACGAGCAGTACTTC. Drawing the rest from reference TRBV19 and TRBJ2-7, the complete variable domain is DGGITQSPKYLFRKEGQNVTLSCEQNLNHDAMYWYRQDPGQGLRLIYYSQIVNDFQKGDIAEGYSVSREKKESFPLTVTSAQKNPTAFYLCATAGGRYEQYFGPGTRLTVT.

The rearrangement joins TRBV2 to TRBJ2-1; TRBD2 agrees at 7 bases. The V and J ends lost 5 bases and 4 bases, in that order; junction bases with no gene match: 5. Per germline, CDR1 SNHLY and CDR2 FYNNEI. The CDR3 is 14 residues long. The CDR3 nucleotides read TGTGCCAGCAGTAGCGGGACCTCATACAATGAGCAGTTCTTC. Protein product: CASSSGTSYNEQFF.

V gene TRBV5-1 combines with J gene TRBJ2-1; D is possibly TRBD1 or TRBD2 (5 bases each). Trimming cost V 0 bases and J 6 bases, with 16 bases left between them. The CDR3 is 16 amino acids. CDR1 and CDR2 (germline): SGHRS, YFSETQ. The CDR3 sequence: CASSLAGARDGNEQFF. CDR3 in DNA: TGCGCCAGCAGCTTGGCCGGGGCTAGAGACGGCAATGAGCAGTTCTTC. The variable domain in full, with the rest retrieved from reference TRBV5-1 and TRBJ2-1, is KAGVTQTPRYLIKTRGQQVTLSCSPISGHRSVSWYQQTPGQGLQFLFEYFSETQRNKGNFPGRFSGRQFSNSRSEMNVSTLELGDSALYLCASSLAGARDGNEQFFGPGTRLTVL.

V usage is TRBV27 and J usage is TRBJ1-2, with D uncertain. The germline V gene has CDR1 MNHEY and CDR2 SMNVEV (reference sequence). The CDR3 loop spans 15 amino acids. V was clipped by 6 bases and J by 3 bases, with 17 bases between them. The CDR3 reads CASSPDGSKYYGYTF. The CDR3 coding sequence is TGTGCCAGCAGCCCTGACGGATCAAAATACTATGGCTACACCTTC.

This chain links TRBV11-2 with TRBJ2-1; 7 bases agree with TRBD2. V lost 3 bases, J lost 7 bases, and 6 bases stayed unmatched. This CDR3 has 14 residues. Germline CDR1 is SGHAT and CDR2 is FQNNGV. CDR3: CASSFSGAVNEQFF. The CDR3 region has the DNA TGTGCCAGCAGCTTCAGCGGGGCAGTAAATGAGCAGTTCTTC. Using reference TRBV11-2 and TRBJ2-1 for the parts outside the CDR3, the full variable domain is EAGVAQSPRYKIIEKRQSVAFWCNPISGHATLYWYQQILGQGPKLLIQFQNNGVVDDSQLPKDRFSAERLKGVDSTLKIQPAKLEDSAVYLCASSFSGAVNEQFFGPGTRLTVL.

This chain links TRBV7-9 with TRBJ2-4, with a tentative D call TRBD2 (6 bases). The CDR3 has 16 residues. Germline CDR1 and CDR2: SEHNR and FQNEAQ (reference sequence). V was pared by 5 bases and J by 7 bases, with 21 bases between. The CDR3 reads CASSETAGPRRNIQYF. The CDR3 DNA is TGTGCCAGCAGCGAGACCGCGGGACCGCGACGGAACATTCAGTACTTC.

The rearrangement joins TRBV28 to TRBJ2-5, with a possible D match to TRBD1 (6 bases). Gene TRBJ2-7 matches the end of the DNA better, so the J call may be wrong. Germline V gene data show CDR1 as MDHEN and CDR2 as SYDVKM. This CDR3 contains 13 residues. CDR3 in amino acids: CASSSGQSYEQYF. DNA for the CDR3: TGTGCCAGCAGTTCTGGACAGTCCTACGAGCAGTACTTC.